Below, one T cell receptor (beta chain) is given with its context. The data originate from a study of blood T cell repertoires in COVID-19. Turning to the study itself: T cells, B-cell-depleted T cells, or PBMCs supplied cDNA or gDNA.

Germline loops: CDR1 SGHDT, CDR2 YYEEEE. This CDR3 has 15 amino acids. Trimming shortened V by 4 bases and J by 0 bases, and 13 bases separated the two germline ends. Sequencing was performed with immunoSEQ multiplex PCR; in TCRdb, only in-frame clones are kept and a portion is missing. The table lists some 150,000 clones, about 79% of them singletons. The sample was peripheral blood. This clonotype was sampled from a woman aged 50 to 60 with acute or convalescent COVID-19. This chain uses TRBV5-6 with TRBJ1-2, with D possibly matching TRBD1 (5 bases). CDR3 coding DNA: TGTGCCAGCAGCCGGGACTCCGCAGCTAACTATGGCTACACCTTC. Translating it yields CASSRDSAANYGYTF.